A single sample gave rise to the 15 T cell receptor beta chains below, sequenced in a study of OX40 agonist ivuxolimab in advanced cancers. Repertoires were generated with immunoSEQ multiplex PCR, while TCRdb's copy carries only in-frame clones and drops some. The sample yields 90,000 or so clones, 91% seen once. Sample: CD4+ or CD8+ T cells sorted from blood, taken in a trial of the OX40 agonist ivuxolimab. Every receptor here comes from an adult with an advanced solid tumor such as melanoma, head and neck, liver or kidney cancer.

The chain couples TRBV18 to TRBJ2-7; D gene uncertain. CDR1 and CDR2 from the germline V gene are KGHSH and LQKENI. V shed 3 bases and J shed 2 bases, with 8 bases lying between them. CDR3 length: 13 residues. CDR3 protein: CASSPDVTYEQYF. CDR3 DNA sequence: TGTGCCAGCTCACCGGACGTTACCTACGAGCAGTACTTC.

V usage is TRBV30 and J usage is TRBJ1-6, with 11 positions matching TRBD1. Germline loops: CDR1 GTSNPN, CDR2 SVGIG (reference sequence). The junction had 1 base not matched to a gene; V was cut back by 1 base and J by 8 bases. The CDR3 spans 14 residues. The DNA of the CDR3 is TGTGCCTGGAGTGGGACAGGGGGCTATTCACCCCTCCACTTT. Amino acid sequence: CAWSGTGGYSPLHF.

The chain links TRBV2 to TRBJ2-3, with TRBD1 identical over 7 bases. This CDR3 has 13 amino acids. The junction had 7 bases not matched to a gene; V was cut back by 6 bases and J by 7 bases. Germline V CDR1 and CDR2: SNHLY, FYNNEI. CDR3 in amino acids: CASSQQGTNTQYF. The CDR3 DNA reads TGTGCCAGCAGCCAACAGGGGACGAATACGCAGTATTTT.

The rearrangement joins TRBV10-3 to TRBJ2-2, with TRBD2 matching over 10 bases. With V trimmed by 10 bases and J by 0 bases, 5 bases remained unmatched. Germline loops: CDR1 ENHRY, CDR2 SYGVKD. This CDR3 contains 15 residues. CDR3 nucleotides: TGTGCCACCAAACTAGCGGGACCGAACACCGGGGAGCTGTTTTTT. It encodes CATKLAGPNTGELFF.

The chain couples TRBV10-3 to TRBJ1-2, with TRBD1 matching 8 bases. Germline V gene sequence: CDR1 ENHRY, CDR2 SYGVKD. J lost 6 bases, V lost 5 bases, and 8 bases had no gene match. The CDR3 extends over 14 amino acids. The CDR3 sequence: CAISMDREGNGYTF. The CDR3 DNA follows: TGTGCCATCAGTATGGACAGGGAGGGTAATGGCTACACCTTC.

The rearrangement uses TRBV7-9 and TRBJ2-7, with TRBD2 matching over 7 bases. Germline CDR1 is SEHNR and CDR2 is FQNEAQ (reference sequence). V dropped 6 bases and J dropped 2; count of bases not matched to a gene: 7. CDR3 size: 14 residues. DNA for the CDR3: TGTGCCAGCAGTTCTAGCGGAGTTACCTACGAGCAGTACTTC. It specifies CASSSSGVTYEQYF.

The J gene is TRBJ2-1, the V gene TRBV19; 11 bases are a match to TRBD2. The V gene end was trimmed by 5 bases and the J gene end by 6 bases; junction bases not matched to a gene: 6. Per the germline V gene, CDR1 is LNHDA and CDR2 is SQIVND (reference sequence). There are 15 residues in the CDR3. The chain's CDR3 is CASSPIAGGGNEQFF. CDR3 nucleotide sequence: TGTGCCAGTAGTCCTATAGCGGGAGGGGGCAATGAGCAGTTCTTC.

This CDR3 is CASSPQPNYGYTF. In nucleotides, the CDR3 is TGTGCCAGTAGTCCCCAACCGAACTATGGCTACACCTTC. The chain joins TRBV19 to TRBJ1-2; D not resolved. The CDR3 extends over 13 amino acids. The V end was cut by 5 bases, the J end by 2 bases, with 9 bases between. Germline loops: CDR1 LNHDA, CDR2 SQIVND (reference sequence). Supplemented by reference TRBV19 and TRBJ1-2, the full variable domain reads DGGITQSPKYLFRKEGQNVTLSCEQNLNHDAMYWYRQDPGQGLRLIYYSQIVNDFQKGDIAEGYSVSREKKESFPLTVTSAQKNPTAFYLCASSPQPNYGYTFGSGTRLTVV.

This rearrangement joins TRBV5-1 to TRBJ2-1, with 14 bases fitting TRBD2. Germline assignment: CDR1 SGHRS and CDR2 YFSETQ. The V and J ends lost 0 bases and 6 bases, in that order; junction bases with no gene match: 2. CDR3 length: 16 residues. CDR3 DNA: TGCGCCAGCAGCTTGGCGGGACTAGCGGGAGCCAATGAGCAGTTCTTC. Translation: CASSLAGLAGANEQFF.

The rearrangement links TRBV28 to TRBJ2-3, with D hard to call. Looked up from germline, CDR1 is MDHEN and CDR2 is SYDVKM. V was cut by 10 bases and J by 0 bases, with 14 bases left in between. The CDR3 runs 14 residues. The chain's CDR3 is CAIEAPSSTDTQYF. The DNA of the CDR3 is TGTGCCATCGAAGCACCCTCTAGCACAGATACGCAGTATTTT.

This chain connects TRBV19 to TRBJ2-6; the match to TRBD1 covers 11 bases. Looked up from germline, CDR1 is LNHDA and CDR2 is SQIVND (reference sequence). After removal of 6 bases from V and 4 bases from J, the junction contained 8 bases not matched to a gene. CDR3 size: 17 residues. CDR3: CASRPGQGANGANVLTF. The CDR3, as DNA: TGTGCCAGTAGGCCCGGACAGGGGGCGAACGGGGCCAACGTCCTGACTTTC.

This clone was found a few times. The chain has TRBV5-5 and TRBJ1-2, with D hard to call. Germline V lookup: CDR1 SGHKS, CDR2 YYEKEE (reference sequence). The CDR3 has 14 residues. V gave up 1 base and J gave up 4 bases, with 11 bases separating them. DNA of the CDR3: TGTGCCAGCAGCTTGCGGGATTCTGGCTATGGCTACACCTTC. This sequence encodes CASSLRDSGYGYTF.

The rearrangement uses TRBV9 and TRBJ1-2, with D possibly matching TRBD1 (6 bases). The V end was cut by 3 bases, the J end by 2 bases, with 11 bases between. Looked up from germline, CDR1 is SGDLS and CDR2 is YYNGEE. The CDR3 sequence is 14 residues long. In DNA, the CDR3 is TGTGCCAGCAGCGCGAAGGACAGAAACTATGGCTACACCTTC. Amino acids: CASSAKDRNYGYTF.

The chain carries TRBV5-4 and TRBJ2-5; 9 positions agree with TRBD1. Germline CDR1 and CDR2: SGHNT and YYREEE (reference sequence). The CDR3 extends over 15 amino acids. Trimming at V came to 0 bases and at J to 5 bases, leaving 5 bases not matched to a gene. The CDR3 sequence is CASSLAQGAGETQYF. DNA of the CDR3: TGTGCCAGCAGCTTGGCACAGGGGGCTGGGGAGACCCAGTACTTC.

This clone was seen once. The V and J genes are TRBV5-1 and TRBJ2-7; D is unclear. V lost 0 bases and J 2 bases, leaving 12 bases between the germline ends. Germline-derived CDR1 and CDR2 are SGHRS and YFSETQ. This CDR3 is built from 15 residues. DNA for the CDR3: TGCGCCAGCAGCTTGGACACCTCCGGACCCTACGAGCAGTACTTC. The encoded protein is CASSLDTSGPYEQYF.